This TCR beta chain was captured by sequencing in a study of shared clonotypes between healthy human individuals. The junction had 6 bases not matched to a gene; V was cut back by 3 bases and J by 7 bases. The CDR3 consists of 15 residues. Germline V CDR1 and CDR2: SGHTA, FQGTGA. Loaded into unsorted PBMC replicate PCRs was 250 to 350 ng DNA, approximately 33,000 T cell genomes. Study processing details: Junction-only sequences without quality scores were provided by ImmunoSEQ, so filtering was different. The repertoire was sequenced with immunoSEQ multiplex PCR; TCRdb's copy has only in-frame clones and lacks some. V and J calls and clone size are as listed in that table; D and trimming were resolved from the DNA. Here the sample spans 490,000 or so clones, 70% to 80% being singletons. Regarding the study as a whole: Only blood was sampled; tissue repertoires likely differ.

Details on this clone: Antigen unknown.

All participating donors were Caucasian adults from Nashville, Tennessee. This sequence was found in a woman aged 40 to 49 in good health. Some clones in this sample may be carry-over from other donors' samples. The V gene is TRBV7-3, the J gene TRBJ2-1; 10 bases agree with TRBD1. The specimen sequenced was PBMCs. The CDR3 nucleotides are TGTGCCAGCAGCTTGACAGGGGGCGCCGGGAATGAGCAGTTCTTC. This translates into CASSLTGGAGNEQFF.